This T cell receptor beta chain was captured by sequencing in a study of beta chain features in type 1 diabetes. The investigators reverse transcribed all of the isolated RNA, so they sequenced expressed TCRB transcripts. The protocol was immunoSEQ multiplex PCR, while the TCRdb copy is restricted to in-frame clones and leaves out a portion. In the table there are about 710,000 clones, around 15% of which are singletons. Study outcomes and limitations: All four CD4+ subsets from Type 1 diabetes patients carried moderately but significantly shorter TCRB CDR3s.

This clone has more than one count but fewer than ten. Its target is unknown. CDR1 and CDR2 from the germline V gene are SGHRS and YFSETQ. This CDR3 comprises 14 residues. Trimming left V 1 base short and J 2 bases short, with 10 bases between. The specimen was naive CD4+ T cells from blood. The source of this sequence is a man younger than 30 with type 1 diabetes. The chain combines TRBV5-1 with TRBJ2-7, with a weak D call TRBD2 (6 bases). CDR3 amino acids: CASSLSGLTYEQYF. DNA of the CDR3: TGCGCCAGCAGCTTGTCGGGACTGACCTACGAGCAGTACTTC.